Shown below are 19 T cell receptor beta chains from a single sample sequenced in a study of cytomegalovirus exposure and HLA in healthy donors. Libraries were prepared by immunoSEQ multiplex PCR; TCRdb keeps only in-frame clonotypes and omits some of them. The sample has 220,000 or so clones; approximately 80% are singletons. Sequenced input: PBMCs. The source is a woman in her thirties in good health and CMV-seropositive.

The V call is TRBV6-1, the J call TRBJ2-7; D is unclear. CDR1 and CDR2 (germline): MNHNS, SASEGT. CDR3 length: 17 amino acids. Trimming left V 3 bases short and J 1 base short, with 19 bases between. The CDR3 DNA reads as TGTGCCAGCAGTGATAAGGGCTTATTTGGGCTGTCCTACGAGCAGTACTTC. Its protein product is CASSDKGLFGLSYEQYF.

V gene TRBV12-5 combines with J gene TRBJ2-7, with 13 bases fitting TRBD2. The germline CDR1 and CDR2 sequences are LGHNT and FRNRAP. This CDR3 region has 15 residues. V trimming: 4 bases; J trimming: 7 bases; junction bases outside the gene matches: 7. The CDR3 region has the DNA TGTGCTAGTGGTTCGCAAGGGACTAGCGGGACAGAGCAGTACTTC. Its translation: CASGSQGTSGTEQYF.

The chain uses TRBV27 and TRBJ1-1; D is unclear. CDR1 is MNHEY and CDR2 is SMNVEV in the germline V gene (reference sequence). Trimming shortened V by 5 bases and J by 6 bases, and 19 bases separated the two germline ends. The CDR3 totals 15 residues. In DNA form, the CDR3 reads TGTGCCAGCAGTCCGAGGGTGGTCCTTAGTTCTGAAGCTTTCTTT. This translates into CASSPRVVLSSEAFF.

This chain connects TRBV29-1 to TRBJ2-1; 12 bases fit TRBD1. Germline V gene sequence: CDR1 SQVTM, CDR2 ANQGSEA. This CDR3 spans 15 amino acids. V lost 4 bases, J lost 9 bases, and 10 bases stayed unmatched. DNA of the CDR3: TGCAGCGTTGTTGATACCGGGACAGGGGGCTTTGAGCAGTTCTTC. Its translation: CSVVDTGTGGFEQFF.

The chain recombines TRBV5-1 with TRBJ2-2; 9 bases agree with TRBD1. The junction had 7 bases not matched to a gene; V was cut back by 5 bases and J by 5 bases. The CDR3 is 15 amino acids. CDR1 and CDR2 from the germline V gene are SGHRS and YFSETQ. The chain's CDR3 is CASSPSTGGTGELFF. In nucleotides, the CDR3 is TGCGCCAGCAGTCCCTCGACAGGGGGTACCGGGGAGCTGTTTTTT.

The V gene is TRBV9, the J gene TRBJ1-1, with D possibly being TRBD1 (6 bases). V was trimmed by 4 bases and J by 4 bases, leaving 14 bases between them. CDR1 SGDLS and CDR2 YYNGEE come from the germline V gene. This CDR3 has 14 amino acids. The CDR3 nucleotides read TGTGCCAGCAGCCTGGCCAGGGGAAGCACTGAAGCTTTCTTT. It is translated as CASSLARGSTEAFF.

This clone has only a few counts. The CDR3 reads CASTSQATQYF. CDR3 in DNA: TGTGCCAGCACCAGCCAGGCTACGCAGTATTTT. This rearrangement joins TRBV6-1 to TRBJ2-3; D is unclear. V was pared by 7 bases and J by 8 bases, with 10 bases between. This CDR3 comprises 11 residues. Germline values: CDR1 MNHNS, CDR2 SASEGT.

This rearrangement joins TRBV25-1 to TRBJ1-1, with D uncertain. CDR1 and CDR2 from the germline V gene are MGHDK and SYGVNS. Trimming cost V 0 bases and J 5 bases, with 10 bases left between them. The CDR3 is 14 residues long. In DNA form, the CDR3 reads TGTGCCAGCAGTGAATATGGGGAAAGGACTGAAGCTTTCTTT. Amino acid sequence: CASSEYGERTEAFF.

This clone came up once. The J gene is TRBJ2-2, the V gene TRBV27, with 8 bases matching TRBD2. Germline CDR1 is MNHEY and CDR2 is SMNVEV (reference sequence). CDR3 length: 14 amino acids. With 7 bases clipped from V and 5 bases from J, the junction kept 6 bases outside the gene matches. CDR3 in amino acids: CASKRERGTGELFF. DNA of the CDR3: TGTGCCAGCAAGCGGGAGCGAGGGACCGGGGAGCTGTTTTTT.

CDR3 region: CASSEWSRETQYF. The DNA of the CDR3 is TGCGCCAGCAGTGAGTGGTCGCGAGAGACCCAGTACTTC. The genes are TRBV10-1 and TRBJ2-5; D gene unclear. Per germline, CDR1 WNHNN and CDR2 SYGVQD (reference sequence). The CDR3 extends over 13 amino acids. The V gene lost 1 base and the J gene lost 4 bases, with 7 bases spanning the gap.

The V call is TRBV28, the J call TRBJ1-5; 12 nucleotides agree with TRBD1. This CDR3 comprises 13 residues. Looked up from germline, CDR1 is MDHEN and CDR2 is SYDVKM. V lost 11 bases, J lost 7 bases, and 6 bases stayed unmatched. CDR3: CAGGTGGAQPQHF. The CDR3 nucleotides read TGTGCCGGAGGGACAGGGGGCGCGCAGCCCCAGCATTTT.

This chain uses TRBV27 with TRBJ1-5; D is ambiguous. CDR3 size: 13 residues. V shed 2 bases and J shed 2 bases, with 4 bases lying between them. Per the germline V gene, CDR1 is MNHEY and CDR2 is SMNVEV (reference sequence). The CDR3 spells CASSLRGNQPQHF. The CDR3 DNA sequence: TGTGCCAGCAGTTTAAGGGGCAATCAGCCCCAGCATTTT.

The chain joins TRBV27 to TRBJ2-7; 9 positions agree with TRBD2. V was clipped by 2 bases and J by 2 bases; unmatched bases: 4. CDR3 length equals 15 residues. Germline lookup yields CDR1 MNHEY and CDR2 SMNVEV (reference sequence). Here the CDR3 DNA reads TGTGCCAGCAGTTTAGGCGGGAGGGAAGCCTACGAGCAGTACTTC. This encodes CASSLGGREAYEQYF.

This clone was recorded once. The rearrangement links TRBV11-3 to TRBJ1-1; 7 bases are shared with TRBD1. The CDR3 totals 15 residues. J lost 1 base, V lost 1 base, and 3 bases had no gene match. Germline CDR1 reads SGHNT; CDR2 reads YENEEA. The CDR3 DNA reads TGTGCCAGCAGCTTAGGGACAGGAGAGAACACTGAAGCTTTCTTT. Translation: CASSLGTGENTEAFF.

V gene TRBV5-4 combines with J gene TRBJ1-1; 10 bases align to TRBD1. The CDR3 is 15 residues long. CDR1 and CDR2 (germline): SGHNT, YYREEE (reference sequence). The V and J ends lost 4 bases and 1 base, in that order; junction bases with no gene match: 4. DNA of the CDR3: TGTGCCAGCAGCAACCGGGACAGGGGGAACACTGAAGCTTTCTTT. Translated: CASSNRDRGNTEAFF.

The chain recombines TRBV30 with TRBJ2-2; 8 nucleotides agree with TRBD2. V lost 0 bases to trimming and J lost 7 bases; unmatched junction nucleotides: 16. The CDR3 is made up of 18 amino acids. Germline V gene data show CDR1 as GTSNPN and CDR2 as SVGIG (reference sequence). The CDR3 protein is CAWSVNPNREGRIGELFF. CDR3 DNA sequence: TGTGCCTGGAGTGTAAACCCTAATCGGGAGGGCCGTATCGGGGAGCTGTTTTTT.

J is TRBJ2-2 and V is TRBV27, with 12 bases aligning to TRBD2. With 4 bases clipped from V and 5 bases from J, the junction kept 2 bases outside the gene matches. This CDR3 has 15 amino acids. The germline CDR1 and CDR2 sequences are MNHEY and SMNVEV (reference sequence). The DNA for the CDR3 is TGTGCCAGCAGTTCAGGACTAGCGGGAACCGGGGAGCTGTTTTTT. Translated, it gives CASSSGLAGTGELFF.

CDR3 amino acids: CASSETTGASDEQYF. In nucleotides, the CDR3 is TGTGCCAGCAGTGAGACGACAGGGGCTAGCGACGAGCAGTACTTC. The chain is built from TRBV2 and TRBJ2-7; 8 positions agree with TRBD1. The length of the CDR3 is 15 residues. CDR1 is SNHLY and CDR2 is FYNNEI in the germline V gene. The V gene end was trimmed by 3 bases and the J gene end by 5 bases; junction bases not matched to a gene: 9.

The chain combines TRBV11-3 with TRBJ2-6; 7 nucleotides line up with TRBD2. Trimming at V came to 5 bases and at J to 2 bases, leaving 3 bases not matched to a gene. Germline loops: CDR1 SGHNT, CDR2 YENEEA. CDR3 length: 15 residues. The CDR3 nucleotides read TGTGCCAGCAGCCGTGGGGGGGCTGGGGCCAACGTCCTGACTTTC. Its translation is CASSRGGAGANVLTF.